The clone carrying this TCR beta chain was seen at least ten times. The target antigen is unknown. This record belongs to a study of T-cell memory formation after mild COVID-19. The overall study: For the most part, TCR clusters were specific to one donor. Findings and caveats of the study: Researchers report contracting CD4+ clones mostly in CM and EM, with CD8+ clones in EMRA. Researchers could not confirm that second-wave clones peaking on day 37 targeted SARS-CoV-2.

TCRalpha and TCRbeta libraries used 5'RACE with constant-segment primers and UMIs. In TCRdb, the 5' RACE reads were re-called with MiXCR into one record per CDR3 protein. Found here are roughly 170,000 distinct CDR3 sequences, roughly 20% of them singletons; the top ten hold roughly 4%. The CDR3 runs to 13 residues. Germline V gene data show CDR1 as SGHRS and CDR2 as YFSETQ. Trimming cost V 1 base and J 1 base, with 4 bases left between them. The rearrangement uses TRBV5-1 and TRBJ2-3, with D unclear. This sequence was found in a man aged 18-30 years who had mild COVID-19 (a few samples of this study predate the infection). Cell type and time point are not known. The sample taken for sequencing was PBMCs or a T cell subset sorted from them (not recorded which). The CDR3 is CASSLTGTDTQYF. For the CDR3, the DNA is TGCGCCAGCAGCTTGACAGGCACAGATACGCAGTATTTT.